This T cell receptor (beta chain) was sequenced during a study of cytomegalovirus exposure and HLA in healthy donors. Germline V gene sequence: CDR1 SGDLS, CDR2 YYNGEE. V was pared by 0 bases and J by 5 bases, with 9 bases between. The CDR3 has 14 residues. The sample holds a few counts of this clone. In the PCR, 60 Vbeta and 13 Jbeta primers were used. The assay was immunoSEQ multiplex PCR, and TCRdb's table has in-frame clones only and misses some. The repertoire includes about 190,000 clones, 81% of them detected once, and 1.5% to 2% sits in the top ten. Material for sequencing was PBMCs. This receptor was taken from a man between 18 and 29 years old in good health and CMV-seronegative. The rearrangement uses TRBV9 and TRBJ1-3, with unresolved D. CDR3 nucleotide sequence: TGTGCCAGCAGCGTAGGCGGAGGTAGAAACACCATATATTTT. Its translation is CASSVGGGRNTIYF. The full variable domain, with the rest looked up from reference TRBV9 and TRBJ1-3, is DSGVTQTPKHLITATGQRVTLRCSPRSGDLSVYWYQQSLDQGLQFLIQYYNGEERAKGNILERFSAQQFPDLHSELNLSSLELGDSALYFCASSVGGGRNTIYFGEGSWLTVV.